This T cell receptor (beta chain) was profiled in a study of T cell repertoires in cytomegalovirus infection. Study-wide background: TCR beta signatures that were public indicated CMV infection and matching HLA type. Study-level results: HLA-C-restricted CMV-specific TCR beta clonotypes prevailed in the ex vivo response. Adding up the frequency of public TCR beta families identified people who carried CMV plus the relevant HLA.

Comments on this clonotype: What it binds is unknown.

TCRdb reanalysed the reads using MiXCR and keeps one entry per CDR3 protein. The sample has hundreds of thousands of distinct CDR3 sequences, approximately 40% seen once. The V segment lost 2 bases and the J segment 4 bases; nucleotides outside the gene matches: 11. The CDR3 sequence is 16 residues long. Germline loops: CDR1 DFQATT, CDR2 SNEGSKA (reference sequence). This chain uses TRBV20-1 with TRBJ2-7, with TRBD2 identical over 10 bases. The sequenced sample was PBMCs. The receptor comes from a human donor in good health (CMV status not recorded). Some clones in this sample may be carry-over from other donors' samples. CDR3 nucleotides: TGCAGTGCTAGATACCTAGCGGGAGATAAATATTACGAGCAGTACTTC. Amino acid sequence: CSARYLAGDKYYEQYF.